This TCR beta chain stems from a study of cytotoxic CD8 clonotypes in ibrutinib-treated CLL. Study in general: Productive templates per sample averaged 255,043; productive rearrangements, 80,000 to 95,000.

Deep sequencing aimed at 1 in 200,000 to 1 in 1 million T cells' resolution. The protocol was immunoSEQ multiplex PCR, while the TCRdb copy is restricted to in-frame clones and leaves out a portion. The table has roughly 330,000 clones, roughly two thirds seen once. The V gene's germline CDR1 is SGHRS and CDR2 YFSETQ. The V segment lost 2 bases and the J segment 1 base; nucleotides outside the gene matches: 14. CDR3 size: 18 residues. V gene TRBV5-1 combines with J gene TRBJ1-1, with 7 positions matching TRBD1. The sample here was PBMCs, taken after 36 months of ibrutinib treatment. The clonotype was recovered from a human donor with chronic lymphocytic leukemia. This chain's CDR3 is CASSFGLRDRGGNTEAFF. For the CDR3, the DNA is TGCGCCAGCAGCTTCGGGCTTCGGGACAGAGGTGGGAACACTGAAGCTTTCTTT.